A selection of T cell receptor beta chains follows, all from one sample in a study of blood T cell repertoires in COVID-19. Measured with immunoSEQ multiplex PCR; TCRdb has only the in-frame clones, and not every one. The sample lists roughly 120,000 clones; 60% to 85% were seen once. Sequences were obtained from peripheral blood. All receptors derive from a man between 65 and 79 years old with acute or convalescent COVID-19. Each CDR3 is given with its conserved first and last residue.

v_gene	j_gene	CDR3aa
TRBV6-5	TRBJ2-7	CASSPTGVYEQYF
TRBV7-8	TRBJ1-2	CASSLNMGVDGYTF
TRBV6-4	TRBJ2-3	CASSERSSSTDTQYF
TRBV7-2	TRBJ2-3	CASSLAGAGTTDTQYF
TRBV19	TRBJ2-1	CASSPRSGRANEQFF
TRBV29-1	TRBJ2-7	CSVVADSYEQYF
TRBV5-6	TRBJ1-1	CASSSEIQGQAFF
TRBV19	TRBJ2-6	CASSINRSRGSSGANVLTF
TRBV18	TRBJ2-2	CASSSGQNTGELFF
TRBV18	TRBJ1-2	CASSPRTGDNYGYTF
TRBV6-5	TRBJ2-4	CASNLMTGINIQYF
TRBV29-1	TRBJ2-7	CSVHSGSGYEQYF
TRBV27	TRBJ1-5	CASRQGDQPQHF
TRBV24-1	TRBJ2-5	CATSDGTSGGETQYF
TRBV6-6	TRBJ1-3	CASSSGGIGNTIYF
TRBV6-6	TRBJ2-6	CASSYGGVGANVLTF
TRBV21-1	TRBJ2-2	CASSKTGLLPGELFF
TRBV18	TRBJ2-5	CASSPREGTIAATQYF
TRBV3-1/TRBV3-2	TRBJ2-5	CASSQDLGGSQETQYF
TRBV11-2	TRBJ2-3	CASSPHGRDTDTQYF
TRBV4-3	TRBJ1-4	CASSPETVLEEKLFF
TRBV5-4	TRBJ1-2	CASSLALFPRRGYTF
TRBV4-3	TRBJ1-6	CASSLTGADSPLHF
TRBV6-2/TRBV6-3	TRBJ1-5	CASSPYSGQKDQPQHF
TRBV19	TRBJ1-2	CASSLGDYGYTF
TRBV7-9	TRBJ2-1	CASSLLTGSYNEQFF
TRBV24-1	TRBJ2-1	CASSTGSGNEQFF
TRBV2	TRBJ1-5	CASSELQRNQPQHF
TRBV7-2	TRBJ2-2	CASSGLAGVSGELFF
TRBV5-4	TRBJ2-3	CASSSGLAGAITDTQYF
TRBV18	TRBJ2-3	CASSSTSGPPGTQYF
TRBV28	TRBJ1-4	CASSGPGLAANEKLFF
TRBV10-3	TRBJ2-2	CAISSTPETGLGLEVGELFF
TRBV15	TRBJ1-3	CATSRDYGQGPSGNTIYF
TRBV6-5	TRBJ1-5	CASRRGDQPQHF
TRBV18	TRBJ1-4	CASSQQRAREKLFF
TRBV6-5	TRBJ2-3	CASTMAGGSTDTQYF
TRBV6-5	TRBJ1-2	CASSSSGGGYGYTF
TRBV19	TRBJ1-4	CASTTVGGEKLFF
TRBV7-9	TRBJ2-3	CASSSGLAGVGDTQYF
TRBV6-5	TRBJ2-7	CASTTVGQGNYEQYF
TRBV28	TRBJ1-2	CASSLPSRQGSYGYTF
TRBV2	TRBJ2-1	CGGAQSSYNEQFF
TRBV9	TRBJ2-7	CASSPTGSGAYEQYF
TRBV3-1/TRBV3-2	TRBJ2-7	CASSQGVGQGANEQYF
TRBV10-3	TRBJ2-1	CAISETMDEQFF
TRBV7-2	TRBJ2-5	CASSVGPALSPTQYF
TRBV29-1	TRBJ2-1	CSVGQGSNEQFF
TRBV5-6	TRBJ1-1	CASSLVRGTEAFF
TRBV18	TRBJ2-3	CASSLAGATDTQYF
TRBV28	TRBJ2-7	CASSPSTGGVDGQYF
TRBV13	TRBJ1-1	CASSPGKLNTEAFF
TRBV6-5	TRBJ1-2	CASSSPGTGNYGYTF
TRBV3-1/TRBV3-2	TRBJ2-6	CASSQDVQGYGANVLTF
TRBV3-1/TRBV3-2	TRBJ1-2	CASSQESMLGSTF
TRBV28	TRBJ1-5	CASSLTIRFNQPQHF
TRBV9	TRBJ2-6	CASSVGGGANVLTF